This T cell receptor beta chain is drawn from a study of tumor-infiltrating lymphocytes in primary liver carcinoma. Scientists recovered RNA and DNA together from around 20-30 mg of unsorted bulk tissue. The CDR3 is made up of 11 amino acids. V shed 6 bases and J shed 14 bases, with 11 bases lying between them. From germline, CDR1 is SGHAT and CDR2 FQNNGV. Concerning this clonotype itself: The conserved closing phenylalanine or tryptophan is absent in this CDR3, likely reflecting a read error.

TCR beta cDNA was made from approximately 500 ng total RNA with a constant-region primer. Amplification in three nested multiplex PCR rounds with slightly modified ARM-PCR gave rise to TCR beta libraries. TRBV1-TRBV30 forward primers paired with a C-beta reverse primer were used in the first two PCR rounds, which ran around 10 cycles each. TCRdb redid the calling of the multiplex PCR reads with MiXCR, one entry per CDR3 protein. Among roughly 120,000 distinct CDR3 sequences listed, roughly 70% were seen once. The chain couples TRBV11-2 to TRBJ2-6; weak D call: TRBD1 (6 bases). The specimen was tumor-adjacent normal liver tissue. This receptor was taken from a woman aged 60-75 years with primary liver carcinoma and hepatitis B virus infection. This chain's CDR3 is CASRNWGLLTS. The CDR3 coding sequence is TGTGCCAGCAGAAACTGGGGGCTCCTGACTTCC.